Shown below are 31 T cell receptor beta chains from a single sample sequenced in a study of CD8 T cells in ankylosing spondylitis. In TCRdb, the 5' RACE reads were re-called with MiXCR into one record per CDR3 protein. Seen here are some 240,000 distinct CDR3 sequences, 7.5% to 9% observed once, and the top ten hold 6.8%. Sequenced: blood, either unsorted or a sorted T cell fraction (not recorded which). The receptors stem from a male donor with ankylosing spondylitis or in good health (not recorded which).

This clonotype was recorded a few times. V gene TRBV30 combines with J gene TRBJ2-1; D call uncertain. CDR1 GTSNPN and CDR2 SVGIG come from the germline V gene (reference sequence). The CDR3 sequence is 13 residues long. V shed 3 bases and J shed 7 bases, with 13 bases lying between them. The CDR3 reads CAWRLKGGNEQFF. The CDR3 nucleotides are TGTGCCTGGAGGCTAAAAGGTGGAAATGAGCAGTTCTTC. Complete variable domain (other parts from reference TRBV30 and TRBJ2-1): SQTIHQWPATLVQPVGSPLSLECTVEGTSNPNLYWYRQAAGRGLQLLFYSVGIGQISSEVPQNLSASRPQDRQFILSSKKLLLSDSGFYLCAWRLKGGNEQFFGPGTRLTVL.

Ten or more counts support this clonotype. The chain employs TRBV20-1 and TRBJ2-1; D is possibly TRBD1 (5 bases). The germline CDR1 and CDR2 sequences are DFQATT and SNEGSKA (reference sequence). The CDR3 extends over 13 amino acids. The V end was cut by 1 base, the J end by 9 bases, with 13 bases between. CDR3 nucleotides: TGCAGTGCTAGAGGGGGCTCAGTCGTTGAGCAGTTCTTC. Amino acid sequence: CSARGGSVVEQFF.

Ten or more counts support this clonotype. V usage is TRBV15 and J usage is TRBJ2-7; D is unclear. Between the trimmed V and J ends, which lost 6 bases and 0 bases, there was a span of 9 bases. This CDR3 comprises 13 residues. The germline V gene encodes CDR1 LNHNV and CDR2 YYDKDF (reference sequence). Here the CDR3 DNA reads TGTGCCACCAGTTTTAGGGACTCCTACGAGCAGTACTTC. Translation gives CATSFRDSYEQYF. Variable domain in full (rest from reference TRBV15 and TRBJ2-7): DAMVIQNPRYQVTQFGKPVTLSCSQTLNHNVMYWYQQKSSQAPKLLFHYYDKDFNNEADTPDNFQSRRPNTSFCFLDIRSPGLGDTAMYLCATSFRDSYEQYFGPGTRLTVT.

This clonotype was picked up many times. The DNA for the CDR3 is TGCGCCAGCAGCCTCCGACAGGGGACGGCCGGGGAGCTGTTTTTT. Translating gives CASSLRQGTAGELFF. This chain uses TRBV5-1 with TRBJ2-2, with TRBD1 matching over 8 bases. Trimming at V came to 4 bases and at J to 6 bases, leaving 8 bases not matched to a gene. This CDR3 contains 15 residues. The germline gives CDR1 SGHRS, CDR2 YFSETQ.

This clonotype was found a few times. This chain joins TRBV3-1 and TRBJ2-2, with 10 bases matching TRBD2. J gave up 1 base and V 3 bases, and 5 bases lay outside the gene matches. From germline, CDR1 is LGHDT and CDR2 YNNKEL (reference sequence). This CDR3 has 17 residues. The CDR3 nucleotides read TGTGCCAGCAGCCAGGCCTGGACTAGCGGGAACACCGGGGAGCTGTTTTTT. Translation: CASSQAWTSGNTGELFF.

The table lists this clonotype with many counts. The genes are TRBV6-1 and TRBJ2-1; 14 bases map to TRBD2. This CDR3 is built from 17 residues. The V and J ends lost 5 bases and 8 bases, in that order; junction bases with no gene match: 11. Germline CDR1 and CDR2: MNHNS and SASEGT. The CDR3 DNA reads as TGTGCCAGCAGTCTCATGGCGACTAGCGGGGGGGAGTATGAGCAGTTCTTC. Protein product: CASSLMATSGGEYEQFF.

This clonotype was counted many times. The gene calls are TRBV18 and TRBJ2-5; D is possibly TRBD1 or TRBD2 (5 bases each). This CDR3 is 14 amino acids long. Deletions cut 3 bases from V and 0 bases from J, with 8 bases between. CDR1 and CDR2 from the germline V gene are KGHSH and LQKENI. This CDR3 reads CASSPGPNQETQYF. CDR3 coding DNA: TGTGCCAGCTCACCGGGACCGAACCAAGAGACCCAGTACTTC.

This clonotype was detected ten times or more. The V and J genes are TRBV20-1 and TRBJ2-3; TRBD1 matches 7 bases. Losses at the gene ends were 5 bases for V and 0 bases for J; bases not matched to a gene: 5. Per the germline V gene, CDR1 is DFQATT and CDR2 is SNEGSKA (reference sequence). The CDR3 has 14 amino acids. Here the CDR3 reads CSARGGASTDTQYF. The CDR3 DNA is TGCAGTGCTCGAGGGGGCGCTAGCACAGATACGCAGTATTTT.

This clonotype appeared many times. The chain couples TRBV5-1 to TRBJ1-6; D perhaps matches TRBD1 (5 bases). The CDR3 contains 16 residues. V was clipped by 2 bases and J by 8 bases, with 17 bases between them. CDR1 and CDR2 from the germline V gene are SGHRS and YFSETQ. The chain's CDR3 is CASSLTVRGGDSPLHF. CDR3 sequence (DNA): TGCGCCAGCAGCTTAACTGTTCGGGGCGGTGATTCACCCCTCCACTTT.

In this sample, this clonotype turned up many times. CDR3 nucleotides: TGCAGTGCTCAACCCGGGACTAGTTACGAGCAGTACTTC. Its protein product is CSAQPGTSYEQYF. The rearrangement joins TRBV20-1 to TRBJ2-7; TRBD2 aligns across 8 bases. The CDR3 extends over 13 amino acids. The germline V gene encodes CDR1 DFQATT and CDR2 SNEGSKA (reference sequence). J gave up 4 bases and V 5 bases, and 7 bases lay outside the gene matches.

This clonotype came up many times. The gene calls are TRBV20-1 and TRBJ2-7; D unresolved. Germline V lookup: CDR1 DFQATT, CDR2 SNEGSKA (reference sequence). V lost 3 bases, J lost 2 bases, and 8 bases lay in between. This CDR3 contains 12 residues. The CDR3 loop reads CSASDTTYEQYF. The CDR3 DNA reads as TGCAGTGCTAGCGACACAACCTACGAGCAGTACTTC.

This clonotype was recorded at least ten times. The CDR3 DNA is TGTGCCAGCAGCCCGGGGGATCTAGCCAAAAACATTCAGTACTTC. Translated, it gives CASSPGDLAKNIQYF. The chain recombines TRBV7-9 with TRBJ2-4; D may be TRBD2 (6 bases). CDR3 length: 15 residues. Germline CDR1 and CDR2: SEHNR and FQNEAQ (reference sequence). V lost 5 bases to trimming and J lost 0 bases, with 11 bases between them.

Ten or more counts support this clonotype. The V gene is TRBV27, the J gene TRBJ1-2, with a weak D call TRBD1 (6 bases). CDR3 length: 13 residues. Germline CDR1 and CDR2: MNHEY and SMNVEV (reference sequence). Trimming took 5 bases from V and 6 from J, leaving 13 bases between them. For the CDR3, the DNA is TGTGCCAGCAGTCCACAGGGATTCCATGGCTACACCTTC. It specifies CASSPQGFHGYTF.

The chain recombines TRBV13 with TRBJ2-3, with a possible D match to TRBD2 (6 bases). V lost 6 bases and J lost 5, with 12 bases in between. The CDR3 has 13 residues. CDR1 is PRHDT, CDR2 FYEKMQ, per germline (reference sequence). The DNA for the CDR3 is TGTGCCAGCAGGGACTACCTGCGAGATACGCAGTATTTT. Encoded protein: CASRDYLRDTQYF.

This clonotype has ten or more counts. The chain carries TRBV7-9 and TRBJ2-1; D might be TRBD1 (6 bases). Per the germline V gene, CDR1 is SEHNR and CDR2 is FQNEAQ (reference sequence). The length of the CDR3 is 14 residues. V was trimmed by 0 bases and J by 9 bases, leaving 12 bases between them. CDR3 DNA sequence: TGTGCCAGCAGCTTAGCAAGGGGGATCAGTGAGCAGTTCTTC. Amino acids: CASSLARGISEQFF.

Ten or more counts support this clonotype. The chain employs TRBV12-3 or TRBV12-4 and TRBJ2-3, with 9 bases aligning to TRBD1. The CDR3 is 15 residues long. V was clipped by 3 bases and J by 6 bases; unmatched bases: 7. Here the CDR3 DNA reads TGTGCCAGCAGTTTGGGGACAGGGAGGGCGGATACGCAGTATTTT. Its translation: CASSLGTGRADTQYF.

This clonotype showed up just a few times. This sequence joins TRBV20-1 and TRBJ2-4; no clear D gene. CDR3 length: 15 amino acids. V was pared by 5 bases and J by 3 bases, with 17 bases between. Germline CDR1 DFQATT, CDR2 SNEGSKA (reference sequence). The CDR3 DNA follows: TGCAGTGCTGAGAAGACCGGACGGATCAAAAACATTCAGTACTTC. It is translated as CSAEKTGRIKNIQYF.

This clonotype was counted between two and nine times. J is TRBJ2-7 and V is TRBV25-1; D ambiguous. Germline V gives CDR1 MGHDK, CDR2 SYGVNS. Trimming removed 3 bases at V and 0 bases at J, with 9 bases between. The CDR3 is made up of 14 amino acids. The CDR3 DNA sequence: TGTGCCAGCAGTGAGGGCAGGACCTCCTACGAGCAGTACTTC. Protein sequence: CASSEGRTSYEQYF.

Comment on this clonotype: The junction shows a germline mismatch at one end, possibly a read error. CDR3: CAWSLTGAGALFF. The CDR3 DNA sequence: TGTGCCTGGAGTCTTACTGGTGCCGGGGCGCTGTTTTTT. The chain employs TRBV30 and TRBJ2-2; D is possibly TRBD1 or TRBD2 (5 bases each). CDR1 is GTSNPN, CDR2 SVGIG, per germline (reference sequence). The CDR3 totals 13 residues.

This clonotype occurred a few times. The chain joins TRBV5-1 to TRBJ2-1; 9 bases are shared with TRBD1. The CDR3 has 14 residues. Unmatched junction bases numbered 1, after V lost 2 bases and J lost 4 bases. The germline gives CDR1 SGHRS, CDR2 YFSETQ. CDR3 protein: CASSFGQGYNEQFF. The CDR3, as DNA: TGCGCCAGCAGCTTCGGACAGGGGTACAATGAGCAGTTCTTC.

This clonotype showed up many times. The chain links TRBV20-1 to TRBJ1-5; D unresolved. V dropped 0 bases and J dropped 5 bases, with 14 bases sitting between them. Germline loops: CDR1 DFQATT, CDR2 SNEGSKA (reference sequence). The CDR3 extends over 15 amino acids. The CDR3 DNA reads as TGCAGTGCTAGAGATGGAGGCAGAGTCTATCAGCCCCAGCATTTT. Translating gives CSARDGGRVYQPQHF.

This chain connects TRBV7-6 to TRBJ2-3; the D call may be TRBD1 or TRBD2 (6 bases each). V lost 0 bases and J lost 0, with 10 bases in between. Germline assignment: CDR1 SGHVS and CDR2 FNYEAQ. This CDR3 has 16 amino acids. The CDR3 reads CASSLAPGASTDTQYF. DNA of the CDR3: TGTGCCAGCAGCTTAGCCCCGGGGGCGAGCACAGATACGCAGTATTTT.

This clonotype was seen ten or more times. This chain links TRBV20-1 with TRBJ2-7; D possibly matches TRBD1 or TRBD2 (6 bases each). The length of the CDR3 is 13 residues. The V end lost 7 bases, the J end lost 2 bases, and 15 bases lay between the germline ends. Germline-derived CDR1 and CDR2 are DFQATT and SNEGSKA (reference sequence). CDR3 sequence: CSGVRDNTYEQYF. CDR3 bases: TGCAGTGGAGTGCGGGACAACACCTACGAGCAGTACTTC.

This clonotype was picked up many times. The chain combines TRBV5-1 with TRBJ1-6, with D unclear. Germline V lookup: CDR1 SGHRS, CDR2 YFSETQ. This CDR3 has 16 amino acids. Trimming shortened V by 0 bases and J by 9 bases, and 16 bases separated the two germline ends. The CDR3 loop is CASSLEGPSSPSPLHF. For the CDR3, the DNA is TGCGCCAGCAGCTTGGAGGGCCCGTCAAGCCCTTCACCCCTCCACTTT.

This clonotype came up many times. CDR3 coding DNA: TGCAGTGCTACCAACAGGTTGGGAAACTCACCCCTCCACTTT. Translated, it gives CSATNRLGNSPLHF. The V gene is TRBV20-1, the J gene TRBJ1-6; weak D call: TRBD1 (5 bases). Germline values: CDR1 DFQATT, CDR2 SNEGSKA (reference sequence). Trimming removed 4 bases from V and 10 bases from J, with 17 bases in between. The CDR3 loop spans 14 amino acids.

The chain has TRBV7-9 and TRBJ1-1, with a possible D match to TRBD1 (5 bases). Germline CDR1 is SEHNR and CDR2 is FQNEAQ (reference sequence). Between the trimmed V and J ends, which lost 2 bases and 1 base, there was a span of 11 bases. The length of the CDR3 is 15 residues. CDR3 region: CASSLLGRENTEAFF. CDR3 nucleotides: TGTGCCAGCAGCTTACTTGGCAGGGAGAACACTGAAGCTTTCTTT. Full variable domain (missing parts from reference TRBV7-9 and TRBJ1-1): DTGVSQNPRHKITKRGQNVTFRCDPISEHNRLYWYRQTLGQGPEFLTYFQNEAQLEKSRLLSDRFSAERPKGSFSTLEIQRTEQGDSAMYLCASSLLGRENTEAFFGQGTRLTVV.

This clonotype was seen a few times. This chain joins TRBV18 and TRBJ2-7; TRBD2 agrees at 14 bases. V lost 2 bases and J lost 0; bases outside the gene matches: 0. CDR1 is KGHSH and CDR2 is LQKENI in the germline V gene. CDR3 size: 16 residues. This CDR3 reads CASSPGTSGSSYEQYF. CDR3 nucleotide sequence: TGTGCCAGCTCACCAGGGACTAGCGGGAGCTCCTACGAGCAGTACTTC.

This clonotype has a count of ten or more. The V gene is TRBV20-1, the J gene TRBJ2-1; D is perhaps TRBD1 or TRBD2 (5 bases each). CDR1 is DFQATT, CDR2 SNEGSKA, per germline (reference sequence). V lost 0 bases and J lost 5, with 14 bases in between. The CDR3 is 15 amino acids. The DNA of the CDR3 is TGCAGTGCTAGAGACGTTGGGACGAATCACAATGAGCAGTTCTTC. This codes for CSARDVGTNHNEQFF.

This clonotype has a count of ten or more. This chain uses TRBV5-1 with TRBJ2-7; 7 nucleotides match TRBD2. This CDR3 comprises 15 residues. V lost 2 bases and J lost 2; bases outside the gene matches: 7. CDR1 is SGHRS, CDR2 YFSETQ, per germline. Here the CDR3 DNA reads TGCGCCAGCAGCTTCAGGGAGGGCCGTACCTACGAGCAGTACTTC. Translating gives CASSFREGRTYEQYF. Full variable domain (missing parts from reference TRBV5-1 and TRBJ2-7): KAGVTQTPRYLIKTRGQQVTLSCSPISGHRSVSWYQQTPGQGLQFLFEYFSETQRNKGNFPGRFSGRQFSNSRSEMNVSTLELGDSALYLCASSFREGRTYEQYFGPGTRLTVT.

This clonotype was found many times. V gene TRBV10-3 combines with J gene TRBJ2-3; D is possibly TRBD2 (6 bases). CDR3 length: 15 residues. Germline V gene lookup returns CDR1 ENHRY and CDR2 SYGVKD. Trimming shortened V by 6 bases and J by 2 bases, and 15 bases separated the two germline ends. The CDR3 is CAIRSRGSNTDTQYF. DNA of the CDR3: TGTGCCATCAGGTCCCGGGGGTCTAACACAGATACGCAGTATTTT.

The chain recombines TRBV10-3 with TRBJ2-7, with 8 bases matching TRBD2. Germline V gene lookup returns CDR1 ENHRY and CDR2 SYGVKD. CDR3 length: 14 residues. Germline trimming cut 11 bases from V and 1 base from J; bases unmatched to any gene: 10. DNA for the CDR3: TGTGCCTCCCTTGCGGGGGGTGGATCCTACGAGCAGTACTTC. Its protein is CASLAGGGSYEQYF.